The rows below give T cell receptor beta chains drawn from one sample of a study of identical twins. TCRdb re-analysed the 5' RACE reads in MiXCR, keeping a single row per CDR3 protein. The sample records hundreds of thousands of distinct CDR3 sequences, 9% to 15% being singletons. This same sample was also taken into another study, of yellow fever vaccine responses in identical twins.

The sample taken for sequencing was PBMCs. The receptor source for this set is a young woman in good health. The CDR3 runs from the conserved cysteine through the conserved F or W. The order of the fields is J gene, V gene, D gene, clone size, CDR3 DNA, CDR3 protein. The D gene is left open where the match is weak. Not all rows give a size; the values are once, few, many and, for expanded clones, a class.

J: TRBJ1-1; V: TRBV5-1; D: TRBD1; size: NA; DNA: TGCGCCAGCAGCACCTACAGGGGGGGCACTGAAGCTTTCTTT; CDR3: CASSTYRGGTEAFF
J: TRBJ2-1; V: TRBV3-1; D: NA; size: NA; DNA: TGTGCCAGCAGCCAGGACCGGGACCGCTATTTTTTCAATGAGCAGTTCTTC; CDR3: CASSQDRDRYFFNEQFF
J: TRBJ2-2; V: TRBV12-3/TRBV12-4; D: TRBD1; size: few; DNA: TGTGCCAGCAGAAACCCCGGGACAGGGTACACCGGGGAGCTGTTTTTT; CDR3: CASRNPGTGYTGELFF
J: TRBJ2-2; V: TRBV12-3/TRBV12-4; D: TRBD2; size: few; DNA: TGTGCCAGCAGTTTAGTAGGGCCCAGCGGGAGGTTTTTGGACACCGGGGAGCTGTTTTTT; CDR3: CASSLVGPSGRFLDTGELFF
J: TRBJ2-3; V: TRBV28; D: TRBD2; size: NA; DNA: TGTGCCAGCAGTTGGAGCGGGGCTAGCACAGATACGCAGTATTTT; CDR3: CASSWSGASTDTQYF
J: TRBJ2-3; V: TRBV24-1; D: TRBD1; size: NA; DNA: TGTGCCACCTCAACCGGGACAGGGGGAGATACGCAGTATTTT; CDR3: CATSTGTGGDTQYF
J: TRBJ2-1; V: TRBV10-2; D: NA; size: NA; DNA: TGCGCCAGCAGTGTAGTTAGGGAGATTGATGAGCAGTTCTTC; CDR3: CASSVVREIDEQFF
J: TRBJ2-5; V: TRBV20-1; D: NA; size: few; DNA: TGCAGTGCTAGAGGAGGCTATCCAGAGACCCAGTACTTC; CDR3: CSARGGYPETQYF
J: TRBJ1-1; V: TRBV5-1; D: NA; size: few; DNA: TGCGCCAGCAGCTTGGAAGGGTTCCCGAACACTGAAGCTTTCTTT; CDR3: CASSLEGFPNTEAFF
J: TRBJ2-5; V: TRBV5-6; D: TRBD2; size: NA; DNA: TGTGCCAGCGGGACTAGCGGGGGGACCCAAGAGACCCAGTACTTC; CDR3: CASGTSGGTQETQYF
J: TRBJ2-1; V: TRBV7-2; D: NA; size: NA; DNA: TGTGCCAGCAGCCCTCAAGCGGCTAGCCCGACCTACAATGAGCAGTTCTTC; CDR3: CASSPQAASPTYNEQFF
J: TRBJ2-1; V: TRBV10-3; D: TRBD2; size: many; DNA: TGTGCCATCAGTGGCGGGACTAGCGGGAGCCACAATGAGCAGTTCTTC; CDR3: CAISGGTSGSHNEQFF
J: TRBJ2-5; V: TRBV24-1; D: NA; size: NA; DNA: TGTGCCACCAGTGATTTGGGGGCTAACCAAGAGACCCAGTACTTC; CDR3: CATSDLGANQETQYF
J: TRBJ1-1; V: TRBV6-5; D: NA; size: few; DNA: TGTGCCAGCAGTTACGCAACAGGGATTAACACTGAAGCTTTCTTT; CDR3: CASSYATGINTEAFF
J: TRBJ1-1; V: TRBV10-3; D: NA; size: NA; DNA: TGTGCCATCAGTGGAGTCCGGGAAGAAGCTTTCTTT; CDR3: CAISGVREEAFF
J: TRBJ2-7; V: TRBV27; D: TRBD1; size: few; DNA: TGTGCCAGCAGTCTCAATACAGGGGCCGGGGAGCAGTACTTC; CDR3: CASSLNTGAGEQYF
J: TRBJ2-1; V: TRBV7-9; D: TRBD2; size: few; DNA: TGTGCCATACGACTAGCGGGAAGATTCGGTGAGCAGTTCTTC; CDR3: CAIRLAGRFGEQFF